This T cell receptor (beta chain) came from a study of PD-1 blockade in classical Hodgkin lymphoma. After autologous stem cell transplantation all patients relapsed, and prior brentuximab vedotin exposure differed between cohorts. Study-level findings and limits: Individuals initiating nivolumab under 1 year after ASCT were excluded.

The repertoire was sequenced with immunoSEQ multiplex PCR; TCRdb's copy has only in-frame clones and lacks some. The table has around 19,000 clones, about three quarters seen once; the top ten hold 35% to 50%. Trimming took 4 bases from V and 1 from J, leaving 13 bases between them. The germline gives CDR1 SGDLS, CDR2 YYNGEE. This CDR3 spans 15 amino acids. This clone was found once. Its antigen is unidentified. This chain connects TRBV9 to TRBJ2-3, with a weak D call TRBD1 (5 bases). The material was peripheral blood mononuclear cells (PBMCs), obtained before the second cycle of nivolumab. This clonotype originated in a human donor with classical Hodgkin lymphoma. This CDR3 reads CASSPGATGTDTQYF. Written as DNA, the CDR3 is TGTGCCAGCAGCCCTGGGGCTACCGGCACAGATACGCAGTATTTT.